This T cell receptor (beta chain) was profiled in a study of cytomegalovirus exposure and HLA in healthy donors. Regarding the study as a whole: High specificity and sensitivity for cytomegalovirus status were reported for the classifier. Analysis was carried out at a later point, and it linked a missense DCLRE1C variant to TCR beta V- and J-gene trimming. A highly shared variant cluster was judged a likely technical artifact.

With respect to this clone: Antigen: not known.

The CDR3 is 12 residues long. Trimming shortened V by 3 bases and J by 8 bases, and 10 bases separated the two germline ends. Germline CDR1 and CDR2: ENHRY and SYGVKD. The PCR contained 60 Vbeta and 13 Jbeta primers. Assay used: immunoSEQ multiplex PCR; TCRdb lists only in-frame clones, some missing. The profile shows roughly 110,000 clones, approximately 79% of them singletons. The TCR originated in a woman in her forties in good health and CMV-seropositive. The chain has TRBV10-3 and TRBJ1-2; the D gene is possibly TRBD1 (5 bases). Material for sequencing was PBMCs. The CDR3 nucleotides read TGTGCCATCAGTGAACAAGGGGAAGGCTACACCTTC. Its translation: CAISEQGEGYTF.